The sequence of this T cell receptor beta chain was determined in a study of shared clonotypes between healthy human individuals. Comment on this clone: Its antigen is undetermined.

Study findings and constraints: An anticipated effect of sequencing depth on clonotype sharing among donors was recognized. Tissues were not sampled, only blood, and their repertoires likely differ.

The assay was immunoSEQ multiplex PCR, and TCRdb's table has in-frame clones only and misses some. The repertoire consists of 950,000 to 1,300,000 clones, with about 74% occurring once and the leading ten covering around 1.5%. Sequenced input: memory CD4+ T cells sorted from blood. Subset specified: CD45RA-negative fraction. The TCR sequence derives from a man aged 18-30 years in good health.

CDR3 DNA: TGTGCCAGCAGGCGGACAGGGGCGGAAGGCTATGGCTACACCTTC. Encoded protein: CASRRTGAEGYGYTF. The chain couples TRBV6-1 to TRBJ1-2; 9 bases are a match to TRBD1. Trimming removed 6 bases from V and 4 bases from J; junction bases left unmatched: 9. CDR1 and CDR2 from the germline V gene are MNHNS and SASEGT. The CDR3 consists of 15 residues.